This T cell receptor beta chain came from a study of shared clonotypes between healthy human individuals. V shed 5 bases and J shed 0 bases, with 13 bases lying between them. Germline CDR1 is SNHLY and CDR2 is FYNNEI. The CDR3 contains 16 residues. The repertoire was sequenced with immunoSEQ multiplex PCR; TCRdb's copy has only in-frame clones and lacks some. The table lists about 2.3 million clones, 80% to 95% of them singletons, with roughly 0.34% in the top ten. The rearrangement uses TRBV2 and TRBJ1-4; D gene unclear. Sequenced: naive CD4+ T cells from PBMCs. As to subset: CD45RA+ positively selected. The sequence was collected from a man between 18 and 35 years old in good health. Some clones in this sample may be carry-over from other donors' samples. The chain's CDR3 is CASSTPLPATNEKLFF. CDR3 sequence (DNA): TGTGCCAGCAGTACTCCCCTCCCTGCAACTAATGAAAAACTGTTTTTT. Filled out from reference TRBV2 and TRBJ1-4, the complete variable domain reads EPEVTQTPSHQVTQMGQEVILRCVPISNHLYFYWYRQILGQKVEFLVSFYNNEISEKSEIFDDQFSVERPDGSNFTLKIRSTKLEDSAMYFCASSTPLPATNEKLFFGSGTQLSVL.